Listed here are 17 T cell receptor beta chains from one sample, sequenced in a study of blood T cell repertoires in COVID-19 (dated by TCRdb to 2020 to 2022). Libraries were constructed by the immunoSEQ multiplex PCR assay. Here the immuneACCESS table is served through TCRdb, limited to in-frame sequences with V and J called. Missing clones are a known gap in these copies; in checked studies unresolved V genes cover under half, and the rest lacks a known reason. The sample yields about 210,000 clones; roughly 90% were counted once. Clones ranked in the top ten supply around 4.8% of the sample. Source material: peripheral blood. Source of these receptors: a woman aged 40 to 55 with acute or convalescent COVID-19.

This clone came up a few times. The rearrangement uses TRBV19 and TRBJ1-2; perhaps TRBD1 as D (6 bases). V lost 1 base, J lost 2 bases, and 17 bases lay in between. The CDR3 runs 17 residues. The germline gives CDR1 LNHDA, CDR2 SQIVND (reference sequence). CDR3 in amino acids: CASSIVGRTARNYGYTF. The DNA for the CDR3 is TGTGCCAGTAGTATAGTGGGACGGACAGCAAGGAACTATGGCTACACCTTC.

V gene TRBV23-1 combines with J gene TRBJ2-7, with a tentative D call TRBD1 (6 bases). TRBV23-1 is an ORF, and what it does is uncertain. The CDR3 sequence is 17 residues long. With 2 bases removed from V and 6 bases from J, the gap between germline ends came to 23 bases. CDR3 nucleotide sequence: TGCGCCAGCAGTCAAGAAATTTCCGACAGTATGGGGGCCGAGCAGTACGTC. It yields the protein CASSQEISDSMGAEQYV.

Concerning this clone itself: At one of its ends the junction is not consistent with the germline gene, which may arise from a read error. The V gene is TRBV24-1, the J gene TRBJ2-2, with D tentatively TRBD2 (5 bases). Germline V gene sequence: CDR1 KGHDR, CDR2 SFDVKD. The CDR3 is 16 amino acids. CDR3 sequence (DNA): TGTGCCACCAGTAATTTATCAGAACCGAGGGAAGGGGAGCTGTTTTTT. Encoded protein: CATSNLSEPREGELFF.

DNA for the CDR3: TGTGCCAGCAGCCCCCGACAGGATGCGAGGGAGCTGTTTTTT. Amino acid sequence: CASSPRQDARELFF. This chain uses TRBV7-8 with TRBJ2-2; D might be TRBD1 (6 bases). The V and J ends lost 5 bases and 9 bases respectively, with 16 bases between them. Per the germline V gene, CDR1 is SGHVS and CDR2 is FQNEAQ. This CDR3 comprises 14 residues.

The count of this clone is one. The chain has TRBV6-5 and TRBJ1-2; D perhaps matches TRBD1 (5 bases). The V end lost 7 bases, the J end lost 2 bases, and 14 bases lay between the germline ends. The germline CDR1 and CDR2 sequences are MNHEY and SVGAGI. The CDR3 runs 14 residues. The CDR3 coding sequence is TGTGCCAGCATCCCCAGGCGGGGCAACTATGGCTACACCTTC. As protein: CASIPRRGNYGYTF.

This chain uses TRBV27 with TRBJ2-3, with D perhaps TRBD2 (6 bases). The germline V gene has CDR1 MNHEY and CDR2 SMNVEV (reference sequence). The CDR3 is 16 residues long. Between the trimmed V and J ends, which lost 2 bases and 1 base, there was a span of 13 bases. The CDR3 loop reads CASSLVLGGGTDTQYF. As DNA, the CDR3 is TGTGCCAGCAGTTTAGTATTGGGGGGAGGCACAGATACGCAGTATTTT.

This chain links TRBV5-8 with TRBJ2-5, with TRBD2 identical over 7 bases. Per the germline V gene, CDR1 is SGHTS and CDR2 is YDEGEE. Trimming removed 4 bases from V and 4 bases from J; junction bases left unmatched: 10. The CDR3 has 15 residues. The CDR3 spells CASSPTGGVVETQYF. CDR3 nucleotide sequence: TGTGCCAGCAGCCCGACGGGGGGTGTAGTAGAGACCCAGTACTTC.

CDR3 coding DNA: TGTGCCACCAGCAGATACAGGGTCTGGGACACTGAAGCTTTCTTT. It codes for CATSRYRVWDTEAFF. The genes are TRBV15 and TRBJ1-1, with D perhaps matching TRBD1 (6 bases). The CDR3 totals 15 residues. V was cut by 2 bases and J by 3 bases, with 13 bases left in between. Germline lookup yields CDR1 LNHNV and CDR2 YYDKDF (reference sequence).

CDR3 coding DNA: TGTGCTAGTCTGGCAGGAAACTACAATGAGCAGTTCTTC. Residues: CASLAGNYNEQFF. The chain combines TRBV12-5 with TRBJ2-1, with unresolved D. Germline V gene sequence: CDR1 LGHNT, CDR2 FRNRAP. The CDR3 totals 13 residues. Trimming stripped 8 bases from V and 3 bases from J, with 11 bases between.

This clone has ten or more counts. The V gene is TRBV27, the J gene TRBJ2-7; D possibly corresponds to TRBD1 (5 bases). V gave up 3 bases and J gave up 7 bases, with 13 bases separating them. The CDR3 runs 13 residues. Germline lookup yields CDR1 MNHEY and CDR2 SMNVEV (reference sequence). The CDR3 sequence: CASSFTVAGEQYV. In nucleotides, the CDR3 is TGTGCCAGCAGTTTCACAGTTGCAGGGGAGCAGTACGTC.

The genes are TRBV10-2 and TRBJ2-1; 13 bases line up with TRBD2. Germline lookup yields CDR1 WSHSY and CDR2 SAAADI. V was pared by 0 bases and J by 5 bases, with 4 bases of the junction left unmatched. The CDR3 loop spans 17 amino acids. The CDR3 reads CASSESRGLAGNNEQFF. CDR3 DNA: TGCGCCAGCAGTGAGTCCAGGGGACTAGCGGGGAACAATGAGCAGTTCTTC.

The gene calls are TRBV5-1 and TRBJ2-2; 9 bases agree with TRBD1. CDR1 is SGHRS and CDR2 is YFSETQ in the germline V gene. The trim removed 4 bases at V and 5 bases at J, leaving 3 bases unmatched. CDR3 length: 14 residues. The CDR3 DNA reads TGCGCCAGCAGCCGGACAGGGGAAACCGGGGAGCTGTTTTTT. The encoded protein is CASSRTGETGELFF.

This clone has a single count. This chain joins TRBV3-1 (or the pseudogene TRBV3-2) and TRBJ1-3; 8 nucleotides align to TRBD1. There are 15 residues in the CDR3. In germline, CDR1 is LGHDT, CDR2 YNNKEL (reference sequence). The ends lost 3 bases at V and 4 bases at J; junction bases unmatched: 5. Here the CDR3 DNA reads TGTGCCAGCAGCCATTACGACAGGGGCGGAAACACCATATATTTT. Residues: CASSHYDRGGNTIYF.

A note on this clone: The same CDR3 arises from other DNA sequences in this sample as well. The CDR3 coding sequence is TGTGCCTGGACGACAGGGTTGAACACTGAAGCTTTCTTT. It encodes CAWTTGLNTEAFF. The genes are TRBV30 and TRBJ1-1; TRBD1 matches 7 bases. The trim removed 4 bases at V and 0 bases at J, leaving 2 bases unmatched. This CDR3 has 13 residues. The V gene's germline CDR1 is GTSNPN and CDR2 SVGIG (reference sequence).

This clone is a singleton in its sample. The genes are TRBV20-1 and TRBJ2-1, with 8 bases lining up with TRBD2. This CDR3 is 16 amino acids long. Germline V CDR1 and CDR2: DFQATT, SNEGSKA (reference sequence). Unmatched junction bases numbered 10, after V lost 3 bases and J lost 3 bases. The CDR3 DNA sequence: TGCAGTGCTAGTAGGCCCCGGGCGGGGGGCTACAATGAGCAGTTCTTC. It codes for CSASRPRAGGYNEQFF.

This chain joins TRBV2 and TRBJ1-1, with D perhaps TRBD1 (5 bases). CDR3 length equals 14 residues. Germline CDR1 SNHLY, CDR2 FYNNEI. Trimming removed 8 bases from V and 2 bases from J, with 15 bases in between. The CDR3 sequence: CASASAGLNTEAFF. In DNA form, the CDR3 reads TGTGCCAGCGCCTCCGCAGGGCTCAACACTGAAGCTTTCTTT.

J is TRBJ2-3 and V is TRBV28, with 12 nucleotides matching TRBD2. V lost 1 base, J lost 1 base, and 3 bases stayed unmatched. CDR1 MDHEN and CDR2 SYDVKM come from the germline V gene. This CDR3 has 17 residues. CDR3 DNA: TGTGCCAGCAGTTTATCAAGACTAGCGGGGGGCACAGATACGCAGTATTTT. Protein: CASSLSRLAGGTDTQYF.